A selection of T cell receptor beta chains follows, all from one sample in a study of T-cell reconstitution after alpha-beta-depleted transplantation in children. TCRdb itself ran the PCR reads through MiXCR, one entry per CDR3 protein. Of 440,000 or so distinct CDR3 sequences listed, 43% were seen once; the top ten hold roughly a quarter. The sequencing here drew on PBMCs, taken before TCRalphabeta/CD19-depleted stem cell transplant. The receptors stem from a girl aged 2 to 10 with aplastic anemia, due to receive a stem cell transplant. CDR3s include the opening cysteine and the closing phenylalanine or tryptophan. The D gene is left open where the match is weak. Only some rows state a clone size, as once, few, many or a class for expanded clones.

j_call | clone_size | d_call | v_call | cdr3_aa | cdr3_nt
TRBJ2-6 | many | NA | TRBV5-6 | CASSRLGSMTSGANVLTF | TGTGCCAGCAGCCGCCTCGGCTCTATGACCTCTGGGGCCAACGTCCTGACTTTC
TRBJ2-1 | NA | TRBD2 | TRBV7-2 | CASSLEREFEQFF | TGTGCCAGCAGCTTAGAGCGGGAGTTTGAGCAGTTCTTC
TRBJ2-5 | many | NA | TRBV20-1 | CSASGRQVETQYF | TGCAGTGCTAGCGGCCGGCAGGTGGAGACCCAGTACTTC
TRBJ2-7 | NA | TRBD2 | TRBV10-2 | CASNSGSSYEQYF | TGCGCCAGCAATAGCGGGAGCTCCTACGAGCAGTACTTC
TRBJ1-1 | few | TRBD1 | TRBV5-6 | CASTSTGLGSRLSAEAFF | TGTGCCAGCACCTCGACAGGGTTGGGATCTAGGTTATCAGCTGAAGCTTTCTTT
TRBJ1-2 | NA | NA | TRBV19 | CASRMAQGRGYTF | TGTGCCAGTAGGATGGCACAGGGTCGGGGCTACACCTTC
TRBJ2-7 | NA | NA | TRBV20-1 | CSARDSQYSYEQYF | TGCAGTGCTAGAGATTCCCAGTATTCCTACGAGCAGTACTTC
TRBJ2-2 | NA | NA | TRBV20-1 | CSARDRVANTGELFF | TGCAGTGCTAGAGACAGGGTGGCGAACACCGGGGAGCTGTTTTTT
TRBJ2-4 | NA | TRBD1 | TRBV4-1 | CASSQGDRSLAKNIQYF | TGCGCCAGCAGCCAAGGGGACAGATCCCTAGCCAAAAACATTCAGTACTTC
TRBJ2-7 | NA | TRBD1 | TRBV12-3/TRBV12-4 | CASSPDRGLREQYF | TGTGCCAGCAGTCCCGACAGGGGCCTCCGCGAGCAGTACTTC
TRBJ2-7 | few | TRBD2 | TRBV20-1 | CSASRASGSYEQYF | TGCAGTGCTAGTAGGGCTAGCGGTTCCTACGAGCAGTACTTC
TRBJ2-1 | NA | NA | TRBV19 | CASSIKWSFYNEQFF | TGTGCCAGTAGTATAAAATGGTCCTTCTACAATGAGCAGTTCTTC
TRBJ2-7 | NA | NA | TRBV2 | CATEITGSYEQYF | TGTGCCACCGAAATAACAGGGTCCTACGAGCAGTACTTC
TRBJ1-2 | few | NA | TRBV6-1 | CASRPTGGNYGYTF | TGTGCCAGCAGGCCGACGGGGGGCAACTATGGCTACACCTTC
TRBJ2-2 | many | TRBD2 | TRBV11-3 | CASRSGSNTGELFF | TGTGCCAGCAGAAGCGGGAGTAACACCGGGGAGCTGTTTTTT
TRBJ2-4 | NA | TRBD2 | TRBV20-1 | CSARDHGTSGRGYF | TGCAGTGCTAGAGACCACGGGACTAGCGGGAGGGGGTACTTC
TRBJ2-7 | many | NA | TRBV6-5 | CASSYSNAGIYEQYF | TGTGCCAGCAGTTACTCGAACGCCGGCATCTACGAGCAGTACTTC
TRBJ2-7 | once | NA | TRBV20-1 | CSARDVGRSGTYEQYF | TGCAGTGCTAGAGATGTGGGTAGGAGCGGTACCTACGAGCAGTACTTC
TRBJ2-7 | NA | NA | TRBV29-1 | CSVARGNEQYF | TGCAGCGTTGCGAGGGGAAACGAGCAGTACTTC
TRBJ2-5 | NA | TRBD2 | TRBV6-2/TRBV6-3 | CASTPAGAKTQYF | TGTGCCAGCACCCCAGCGGGAGCGAAGACCCAGTACTTC
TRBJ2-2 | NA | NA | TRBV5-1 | CASSPIDSPHGELFF | TGCGCCAGCAGCCCGATCGACAGCCCCCACGGGGAGCTGTTTTTT
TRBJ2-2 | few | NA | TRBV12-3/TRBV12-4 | CASSRLVVTGELFF | TGTGCCAGCAGCCGACTAGTGGTTACCGGGGAGCTGTTTTTT
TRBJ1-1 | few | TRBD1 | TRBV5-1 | CASSLMVGGWTEAFF | TGCGCCAGCAGCTTGATGGTAGGGGGCTGGACTGAAGCTTTCTTT
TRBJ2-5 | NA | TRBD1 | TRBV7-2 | CASSIGTGRPETQYF | TGTGCCAGCAGCATCGGGACAGGTCGCCCGGAGACCCAGTACTTC
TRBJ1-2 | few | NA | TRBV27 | CASSLGGPSGGYTF | TGTGCCAGCAGTTTAGGGGGCCCGAGTGGTGGCTACACCTTC
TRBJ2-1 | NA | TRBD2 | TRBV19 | CASRESGSLFF | TGTGCCAGTAGAGAAAGCGGGAGTCTGTTCTTC
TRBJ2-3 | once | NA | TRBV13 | CASSLPRPGSSTAFTDTQYF | TGTGCCAGCAGCTTACCAAGACCGGGATCCAGTACGGCTTTCACAGATACGCAGTATTTT
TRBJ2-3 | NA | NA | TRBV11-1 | CASSHPLFTGRPITDTQYF | TGTGCCAGCAGCCACCCTCTCTTCACGGGCCGTCCTATCACAGATACGCAGTATTTT